A single sample is the source of the 32 T cell receptor beta chains below, sequenced in a study of identical twins. From the 5' RACE reads, TCRdb called clonotypes with MiXCR, one entry per CDR3 protein. The sample consists of 240,000 or so distinct CDR3 sequences, 5.5% to 7% of them appearing once. Another study also made use of these data, one on yellow fever vaccine responses in identical twins.

The sequenced sample was memory (CD45RO+) T cells sorted from blood. The receptors stem from a woman aged 18 to 35 in good health.

The CDR3 sequence: CASSRDRVYNEQFF. CDR3 coding DNA: TGTGCCAGCAGCCGCGACAGAGTATACAATGAGCAGTTCTTC. The chain recombines TRBV6-1 with TRBJ2-1; possibly TRBD1 for D (5 bases). Germline loops: CDR1 MNHNS, CDR2 SASEGT. The CDR3 has 14 residues. Trimming pared 6 bases from V and 4 bases from J, leaving 13 bases between.

Ten or more counts support this clonotype. The chain couples TRBV12-3 or TRBV12-4 to TRBJ1-5; unclear D gene. The length of the CDR3 is 15 residues. Between the trimmed V and J ends, which lost 3 bases and 2 bases, there was a span of 11 bases. CDR3 DNA sequence: TGTGCCAGCAGTTTTGTAGGAGGCGGCAATCAGCCCCAGCATTTT. It yields the protein CASSFVGGGNQPQHF.

This clonotype was seen only a few times. This chain connects TRBV24-1 to TRBJ2-1, with 12 bases matching TRBD2. The germline gives CDR1 KGHDR, CDR2 SFDVKD. CDR3 size: 17 residues. Trimming took 4 bases from V and 0 from J; bases not matched to a gene: 3. This CDR3 is CATSELAGGGSYNEQFF. The CDR3 nucleotides read TGTGCCACCAGTGAACTAGCGGGAGGTGGCTCCTACAATGAGCAGTTCTTC.

In this sample, this clonotype turned up a few times. CDR3 coding DNA: TGCAGTGCTAGAGTGAGTGAGGAGGGGCAGTTCTTC. Encoded protein: CSARVSEEGQFF. The V call is TRBV20-1, the J call TRBJ2-1, with D tentatively TRBD2 (6 bases). The CDR3 runs 12 residues. Germline V CDR1 and CDR2: DFQATT, SNEGSKA (reference sequence). V was pared by 1 base and J by 12 bases, with 13 bases between.

A few counts support this clonotype. This CDR3 is CASSGAFGSPLHF. The CDR3 bases are TGTGCCAGCAGCGGGGCTTTTGGCTCACCCCTCCACTTT. The chain couples TRBV7-8 to TRBJ1-6; the D gene is possibly TRBD1 (5 bases). Germline-derived CDR1 and CDR2 are SGHVS and FQNEAQ. The CDR3 consists of 13 residues. V dropped 5 bases and J dropped 10 bases, with 12 bases sitting between them.

This clonotype was seen many times. This sequence joins TRBV29-1 and TRBJ1-1; no definite D call. This CDR3 spans 14 amino acids. The ends were cut back, 1 base at V and 7 bases at J, with 16 bases in the middle. Germline assignment: CDR1 SQVTM and CDR2 ANQGSEA. Written as DNA, the CDR3 is TGCAGCGTTGAAGGTCGGGGAAGTGGAGGTGAAGCTTTCTTT. Translation gives CSVEGRGSGGEAFF.

This clonotype was seen repeatedly, ten times or more. The CDR3 is CASSLGTGRMNTEAFF. The CDR3 region has the DNA TGTGCCAGCAGTTTAGGGACAGGACGTATGAACACTGAAGCTTTCTTT. V gene TRBV12-3 or TRBV12-4 combines with J gene TRBJ1-1; TRBD1 matches 7 bases. This CDR3 is 16 amino acids long. The V segment lost 1 base and the J segment 0 bases; nucleotides outside the gene matches: 5.

Ten or more counts support this clonotype. The V call is TRBV6-1, the J call TRBJ1-4, with TRBD1 identical over 10 bases. This CDR3 contains 17 residues. V gave up 4 bases and J gave up 1 base; unmatched junction bases: 6. Per germline, CDR1 MNHNS and CDR2 SASEGT. The CDR3 region has the DNA TGTGCCAGCAGTGTCCCGGGACAGGGGAGAACTAATGAAAAACTGTTTTTT. Translating it yields CASSVPGQGRTNEKLFF.

The rearrangement joins TRBV10-3 to TRBJ2-5; TRBD2 aligns across 10 bases. The CDR3 is made up of 14 amino acids. Trimming at V came to 5 bases and at J to 4 bases, leaving 4 bases not matched to a gene. Germline V gene sequence: CDR1 ENHRY, CDR2 SYGVKD. The CDR3 DNA reads TGTGCCATCAGTATAGCGGGAGGAGGAGAGACCCAGTACTTC. It translates to CAISIAGGGETQYF.

This clonotype appeared a few times. The chain has TRBV20-1 and TRBJ2-7; TRBD1 or TRBD2 may be the D gene (5 bases each). V gave up 5 bases and J gave up 6 bases, with 20 bases separating them. This CDR3 has 14 amino acids. Germline V gene sequence: CDR1 DFQATT, CDR2 SNEGSKA (reference sequence). The CDR3 bases are TGCAGTGCTCGGGACCTACGGACCTCTTCCGAGCAGTACGTC. It codes for CSARDLRTSSEQYV.

The J gene is TRBJ2-6, the V gene TRBV6-2 or TRBV6-3; D possibly uses TRBD1 or TRBD2 (5 bases each). CDR1 is MNHEY and CDR2 is SVGEGT in the germline V gene. The CDR3 extends over 16 amino acids. V gave up 4 bases and J gave up 0 bases, with 10 bases separating them. The CDR3 loop reads CASSSEGTSGANVLTF. Here the CDR3 DNA reads TGTGCCAGCAGTTCGGAAGGGACCTCTGGGGCCAACGTCCTGACTTTC.

This clonotype was seen more than once but under ten times. The genes are TRBV28 and TRBJ1-2, with unresolved D. The CDR3 extends over 15 amino acids. Germline V gives CDR1 MDHEN, CDR2 SYDVKM. V lost 1 base and J 4 bases, leaving 13 bases between the germline ends. The CDR3 reads CASSLLSAGGYGYTF. In nucleotides, the CDR3 is TGTGCCAGCAGTTTATTGTCTGCTGGTGGCTATGGCTACACCTTC.

The rearrangement uses TRBV5-6 and TRBJ2-1; 10 bases fit TRBD2. In germline, CDR1 is SGHDT, CDR2 YYEEEE. This CDR3 comprises 15 residues. V trimming: 1 base; J trimming: 7 bases; junction bases outside the gene matches: 5. The CDR3 spells CASSLRLAGVNEQFF. CDR3 sequence (DNA): TGTGCCAGCAGCTTGCGCCTAGCGGGGGTAAATGAGCAGTTCTTC.

The V gene is TRBV6-4, the J gene TRBJ2-1; 10 nucleotides align to TRBD2. CDR1 and CDR2 from the germline V gene are MRHNA and SNTAGT. The CDR3 totals 18 residues. V lost 5 bases and J lost 0; bases outside the gene matches: 10. The CDR3 region is CASSPGTSVSSSYNEQFF. The CDR3 region has the DNA TGTGCCAGCAGTCCCGGGACTAGCGTCTCCAGCTCCTACAATGAGCAGTTCTTC.

The chain couples TRBV20-1 to TRBJ2-7; D is perhaps TRBD2 (5 bases). Trimming removed 3 bases at V and 2 bases at J, with 8 bases between. CDR1 and CDR2 (germline): DFQATT, SNEGSKA (reference sequence). The CDR3 loop spans 12 amino acids. The CDR3 here is CSARGRTYEQYV. The CDR3 DNA follows: TGCAGTGCTAGGGGGAGAACCTACGAGCAGTACGTC.

The table lists this clonotype with a few counts. The chain uses TRBV11-2 and TRBJ2-6; D is perhaps TRBD2 (5 bases). V was cut by 5 bases and J by 4 bases, with 12 bases left in between. The CDR3 runs to 15 residues. Looked up from germline, CDR1 is SGHAT and CDR2 is FQNNGV. The CDR3 DNA reads TGTGCCAGCAGCGCTGGACTTCCCGGGGCCAACGTCCTGACTTTC. Translating it yields CASSAGLPGANVLTF.

This clonotype appeared many times. This chain uses TRBV12-3 or TRBV12-4 with TRBJ2-5, with a weak D call TRBD1 (6 bases). The CDR3 length is 12 residues. Trimming cost V 6 bases and J 7 bases, with 12 bases left between them. The CDR3 DNA sequence: TGTGCCAGCAGCCCACGAGGGGGGACCCAGTACTTC. Encoded protein: CASSPRGGTQYF.

This sequence joins TRBV20-1 and TRBJ2-5; D may be TRBD2 (5 bases). This CDR3 has 16 amino acids. Germline-derived CDR1 and CDR2 are DFQATT and SNEGSKA (reference sequence). The ends were cut back, 0 bases at V and 0 bases at J, with 14 bases in the middle. The CDR3 region has the DNA TGCAGTGCTAGAGAATCGGACCGAGGGTACCAAGAGACCCAGTACTTC. Protein sequence: CSARESDRGYQETQYF.

The table lists this clonotype with a few counts. V is TRBV3-1 and J is TRBJ1-1, with unresolved D. The CDR3 is 12 residues long. CDR1 is LGHDT and CDR2 is YNNKEL in the germline V gene (reference sequence). The ends were cut back, 2 bases at V and 6 bases at J, with 7 bases in the middle. This CDR3 is CASSQRTSEAFF. The CDR3 bases are TGTGCCAGCAGCCAAAGGACGTCTGAAGCTTTCTTT. Looking up the rest from reference TRBV3-1 and TRBJ1-1 gives the full variable domain: DTAVSQTPKYLVTQMGNDKSIKCEQNLGHDTMYWYKQDSKKFLKIMFSYNNKELIINETVPNRFSPKSPDKAHLNLHINSLELGDSAVYFCASSQRTSEAFFGQGTRLTVV.

This clonotype has a handful of counts. The chain employs TRBV3-1 and TRBJ2-3, with 7 nucleotides matching TRBD2. The CDR3 has 17 amino acids. V was clipped by 0 bases and J by 0 bases; unmatched bases: 6. CDR1 is LGHDT and CDR2 is YNNKEL in the germline V gene (reference sequence). This CDR3 reads CASSQDGSGTSTDTQYF. In DNA, the CDR3 is TGTGCCAGCAGCCAAGATGGGAGCGGGACTAGCACAGATACGCAGTATTTT.

Note on this clonotype: Relative to the germline gene, one junction end is altered; a read error may explain this. This rearrangement joins TRBV20-1 to TRBJ2-1, with a possible D match to TRBD2 (6 bases). The CDR3 totals 17 residues. CDR1 and CDR2 from the germline V gene are DFQATT and SNEGSKA (reference sequence). CDR3 in amino acids: CCARVAPPRGSYNEQFF. Written as DNA, the CDR3 is TGCTGTGCTAGAGTAGCGCCCCCACGGGGGTCTTACAATGAGCAGTTCTTC.

This clonotype was seen repeatedly, ten times or more. One end of the junction fails to match germline, which may point to a read error. The CDR3 protein is CSTRGSRDTQYF. In DNA form, the CDR3 reads TGCAGCACCCGGGGGAGCAGAGATACGCAGTATTTT. V is TRBV29-1 and J is TRBJ2-3; a possible D gene is TRBD2 (6 bases). Germline V lookup: CDR1 SQVTM, CDR2 ANQGSEA. The CDR3 is made up of 12 amino acids.

The sample holds many counts of this clonotype. CDR3 in amino acids: CATSDPTGASEKLFF. The CDR3 DNA reads as TGTGCCACCAGTGACCCAACAGGGGCGAGCGAAAAACTGTTTTTT. V is TRBV24-1 and J is TRBJ1-4; 7 bases align to TRBD1. The CDR3 runs 15 residues. The V segment lost 4 bases and the J segment 8 bases; nucleotides outside the gene matches: 9. Germline V gene data show CDR1 as KGHDR and CDR2 as SFDVKD.

The chain has TRBV28 and TRBJ1-5, with D maybe TRBD1 (5 bases). Trimming left V 5 bases short and J 6 bases short, with 11 bases between. The CDR3 is 13 amino acids. CDR1 is MDHEN and CDR2 is SYDVKM in the germline V gene. The CDR3, as DNA: TGTGCCAGCAGTCGACAGCTCATTCAGCCCCAGCATTTT. Translation gives CASSRQLIQPQHF.

This clonotype was recorded once. V is TRBV15 and J is TRBJ2-3; D unresolved. The CDR3 has 18 amino acids. CDR1 and CDR2 from the germline V gene are LNHNV and YYDKDF (reference sequence). V was cut by 3 bases and J by 0 bases, with 19 bases left in between. CDR3 loop: CATSRFSIREASTDTQYF. The CDR3 DNA reads as TGTGCCACCAGCAGGTTCTCTATAAGGGAAGCTAGCACAGATACGCAGTATTTT.

This clonotype was counted ten times or more. The gene calls are TRBV11-2 and TRBJ2-1; D possibly matches TRBD1 or TRBD2 (6 bases each). V was trimmed by 0 bases and J by 7 bases, leaving 13 bases between them. This CDR3 has 15 residues. CDR1 is SGHAT and CDR2 is FQNNGV in the germline V gene. CDR3 protein: CASSLEGGPMNEQFF. CDR3 sequence (DNA): TGTGCCAGCAGCTTAGAAGGGGGGCCAATGAATGAGCAGTTCTTC.

This clonotype came up many times. V is TRBV5-1 and J is TRBJ1-5; 7 bases agree with TRBD1. This CDR3 region has 14 residues. V gave up 2 bases and J gave up 6 bases; unmatched junction bases: 5. CDR1 and CDR2 (germline): SGHRS, YFSETQ. As DNA, the CDR3 is TGCGCCAGCAGCTTTGACAGGGCAGGTCAGCCCCAGCATTTT. Residues: CASSFDRAGQPQHF.

This clonotype appeared a few times. This chain connects TRBV5-6 to TRBJ2-1; 10 positions match TRBD2. CDR1 and CDR2 from the germline V gene are SGHDT and YYEEEE. The V gene end was trimmed by 4 bases and the J gene end by 4 bases; junction bases not matched to a gene: 8. The CDR3 totals 16 residues. The CDR3 DNA sequence: TGTGCCAGCAGCCCCACTGGACTAGCGGAGTACAATGAGCAGTTCTTC. Amino acids: CASSPTGLAEYNEQFF.

This clonotype was seen a handful of times. The chain recombines TRBV27 with TRBJ2-3; no firm D call. The V end lost 5 bases, the J end lost 2 bases, and 8 bases lay between the germline ends. The CDR3 sequence is 13 residues long. Per the germline V gene, CDR1 is MNHEY and CDR2 is SMNVEV (reference sequence). The CDR3 DNA is TGTGCCAGCAGTCAAGGAGCCACAGATACGCAGTATTTT. This codes for CASSQGATDTQYF.

The J gene is TRBJ2-1, the V gene TRBV6-5, with TRBD2 as a possible D gene (6 bases). This CDR3 region has 16 residues. Germline V CDR1 and CDR2: MNHEY, SVGAGI. V was trimmed by 4 bases and J by 5 bases, leaving 18 bases between them. The CDR3 here is CASSSPLERVDNEQFF. The CDR3 coding sequence is TGTGCCAGCAGTTCCCCCCTGGAGCGGGTAGACAATGAGCAGTTCTTC.

V usage is TRBV3-1 and J usage is TRBJ1-3; D may be TRBD1 (6 bases). CDR1 and CDR2 from the germline V gene are LGHDT and YNNKEL (reference sequence). Between the trimmed V and J ends, which lost 7 bases and 2 bases, there was a span of 12 bases. The CDR3 loop spans 14 amino acids. CDR3 sequence (DNA): TGTGCCAGCACCACAACAGGGACTGGAAACACCATATATTTT. It is translated as CASTTTGTGNTIYF. The full variable domain, its missing parts supplied by reference TRBV3-1 and TRBJ1-3, is DTAVSQTPKYLVTQMGNDKSIKCEQNLGHDTMYWYKQDSKKFLKIMFSYNNKELIINETVPNRFSPKSPDKAHLNLHINSLELGDSAVYFCASTTTGTGNTIYFGEGSWLTVV.

This clonotype was observed a handful of times. The CDR3 nucleotides read TGCAGCGTTGGTGAGACAGGGCTCACTGAAGCTTTCTTT. This translates into CSVGETGLTEAFF. This chain joins TRBV29-1 and TRBJ1-1; the match to TRBD1 covers 7 bases. Germline V lookup: CDR1 SQVTM, CDR2 ANQGSEA. This CDR3 has 13 amino acids. Germline trimming cut 4 bases from V and 4 bases from J; bases unmatched to any gene: 6.